This TCR beta chain was identified during a study of identical twins. Regarding this clonotype: Its antigen is not identified. One end of the junction is discordant with germline, which a read error may explain.

Study-level points and caveats: Interpretation of the results relied on cross-sectional statistical analysis and not on following the same donors. A lower insertion count was a feature of abundant cord blood beta clonotypes, with no such feature in memory repertoires. Twins showed weaker excess sharing in their beta out-of-frame sequences.

A universal primer site was incorporated via template switching, and the cDNA contained unique molecular identifiers. One entry per CDR3 protein results from TCRdb running MiXCR on the 5' RACE reads. This table has approximately 1.8 million distinct CDR3 sequences, under 35% appearing once. This CDR3 is built from 18 residues. The germline V gene encodes CDR1 MNHNS and CDR2 SASEGT. Sequenced: cord blood. The receptor was isolated from a newborn girl in good health. This chain links TRBV6-1 with TRBJ1-4, with 10 positions matching TRBD1. CDR3 DNA sequence: TGTGCCAGCAGTAGCCCATCCGGGACAGGGGCGATCGTCGAAAGACTGTTTTTT. This codes for CASSSPSGTGAIVERLFF.